Below, 10 T cell receptor beta chains from the same sample are listed, as sequenced in a study of regulatory T cells in long-lasting Graves disease (dated by TCRdb to 2020 to 2022). The sample's time point, from its label and the paper: newly diagnosed GD, antithyroid drugs for less than 3 months. For both TCR sequencing and RNA sequencing, RNA was extracted from PBMCs using TRIzol. The library was built by means of multiplex PCR. The data were produced on an Illumina HiSeq 4000. iRepertoire HTBI primers and Arm-PCR amplification of CDR3 regions were used to construct TCR beta libraries. The raw public reads went through TCRdb reprocessing: fastp at Q25, MiXCR clone calling, in-frame beta chains kept. CDR3 protein duplicates are merged, each entry listing the most common genes and DNA. The sample table shows about 540,000 distinct CDR3 sequences, and roughly 13% are seen once. 8.5% to 10% of the sample rests with the top ten.

This same sample was also taken into another study, of T cells in Graves' hyperthyroidism and ophthalmopathy.

The sequenced sample was peripheral blood mononuclear cells (PBMCs), obtained at new diagnosis, from a patient treated with antithyroid drugs. The source is a man between 25 and 39 years old with Graves disease. Donor details come from another sample of the same person, matched by shared clones.

This clonotype was detected many times. The chain is built from TRBV2 and TRBJ2-7; either TRBD1 or TRBD2 may fit D (5 bases each). V dropped 6 bases and J dropped 0 bases, with 12 bases sitting between them. The germline V gene has CDR1 SNHLY and CDR2 FYNNEI. This CDR3 contains 14 residues. CDR3 DNA sequence: TGTGCCAGCAGCTTGGGACGGAGCTCCTACGAGCAGTACTTC. The encoded protein is CASSLGRSSYEQYF.

V gene TRBV20-1 combines with J gene TRBJ2-7, with no clear D. The CDR3 has 14 residues. Germline V gene lookup returns CDR1 DFQATT and CDR2 SNEGSKA (reference sequence). Trimming pared 6 bases from V and 6 bases from J, leaving 21 bases between. The CDR3 DNA is TGCAGTGCCTTAATCGACGGGCTAAACTCCGAGCAGTACTTC. The encoded protein is CSALIDGLNSEQYF.

About this clonotype: The conserved closing phenylalanine or tryptophan is absent in this CDR3, likely reflecting a read error. The chain employs TRBV6-2 or TRBV6-3 and TRBJ1-1; tentatively, D is TRBD1 (6 bases). In germline, CDR1 is MNHEY, CDR2 SVGEGT. This CDR3 is 13 amino acids long. Trimming removed 6 bases from V and 4 bases from J, with 12 bases in between. This chain's CDR3 is CASSREGGTEAFL. CDR3 nucleotides: TGTGCCAGCAGCCGCGAGGGGGGCACTGAAGCTTTCCTT.

This clonotype was counted ten times or more. CDR3 in amino acids: CATGLRDRGTDTQYF. The CDR3 coding sequence is TGTGCCACCGGGCTCCGGGACAGAGGCACAGATACGCAGTATTTT. The rearrangement uses TRBV24-1 and TRBJ2-3; 7 nucleotides agree with TRBD1. The CDR3 consists of 15 residues. The germline gives CDR1 KGHDR, CDR2 SFDVKD. Trimming took 9 bases from V and 1 from J; bases not matched to a gene: 9.

This clonotype was observed at least ten times. The chain joins TRBV12-3 or TRBV12-4 to TRBJ2-5; a possible D gene is TRBD2 (7 bases). V was clipped by 1 base and J by 2 bases, with 11 bases between them. The CDR3 loop spans 15 amino acids. CDR3 sequence (DNA): TGTGCCAGCAGTTTAGGGGGGGGGCAGCAAGAGACCCAGTACTTC. Its translation is CASSLGGGQQETQYF.

Ten or more counts support this clonotype. The J gene is TRBJ2-1, the V gene TRBV18, with TRBD2 as a possible D gene (6 bases). CDR3 length equals 15 residues. CDR1 is KGHSH, CDR2 LQKENI, per germline. Trimming cost V 3 bases and J 12 bases, with 21 bases left between them. CDR3 nucleotide sequence: TGTGCCAGCTCACCTCCCCTTGGGGGAGGCCTGGGGCAGTTCTTC. As protein: CASSPPLGGGLGQFF.

This clonotype was found many times. The chain employs TRBV29-1 and TRBJ2-7; TRBD2 agrees at 11 bases. The CDR3 runs to 12 residues. Looked up from germline, CDR1 is SQVTM and CDR2 is ANQGSEA. Trimming cost V 6 bases and J 5 bases; bases outside gene matches: 3. CDR3 sequence: CSVIAGGHEQYF. CDR3 coding DNA: TGCAGCGTCATAGCGGGAGGGCACGAGCAGTACTTC.

The chain joins TRBV20-1 to TRBJ1-1; D gene uncertain. V was shortened by 1 base and J by 2 bases, with 8 bases between the two germline ends. The CDR3 is 13 residues long. CDR1 and CDR2 (germline): DFQATT, SNEGSKA (reference sequence). CDR3 DNA sequence: TGCAGTGCTAGAGCCCCGGCTAACACTGAAGCTTTCTTT. Translated: CSARAPANTEAFF.

The table lists this clonotype with a few counts. The chain couples TRBV14 to TRBJ2-1; no clear D gene. CDR1 SGHDN and CDR2 FVKESK come from the germline V gene. Trimming pared 8 bases from V and 8 bases from J, leaving 13 bases between. This CDR3 comprises 12 residues. This CDR3 is CASGNLGYEQFF. CDR3 nucleotides: TGTGCCAGCGGGAACCTTGGCTATGAGCAGTTCTTC.

This clonotype was seen a few times. The gene calls are TRBV19 and TRBJ2-5, with D tentatively TRBD2 (5 bases). Germline lookup yields CDR1 LNHDA and CDR2 SQIVND (reference sequence). The CDR3 totals 12 residues. Trimming cost V 8 bases and J 7 bases, with 14 bases left between them. The CDR3 here is CASGGWRGTQYF. CDR3 nucleotide sequence: TGTGCCAGTGGAGGCTGGCGCGGGACCCAGTACTTC.